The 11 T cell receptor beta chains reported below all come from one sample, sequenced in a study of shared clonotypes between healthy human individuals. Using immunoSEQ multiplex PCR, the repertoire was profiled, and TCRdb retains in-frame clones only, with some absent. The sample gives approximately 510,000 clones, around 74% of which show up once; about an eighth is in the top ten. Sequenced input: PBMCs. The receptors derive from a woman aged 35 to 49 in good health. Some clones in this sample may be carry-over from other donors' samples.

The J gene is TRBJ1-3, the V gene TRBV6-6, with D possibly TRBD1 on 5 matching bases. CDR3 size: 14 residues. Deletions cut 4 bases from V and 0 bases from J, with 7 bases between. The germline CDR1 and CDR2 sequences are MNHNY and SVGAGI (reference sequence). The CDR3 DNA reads TGTGCCAGCAGTTTACAGGTCTCTGGAAACACCATATATTTT. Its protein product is CASSLQVSGNTIYF.

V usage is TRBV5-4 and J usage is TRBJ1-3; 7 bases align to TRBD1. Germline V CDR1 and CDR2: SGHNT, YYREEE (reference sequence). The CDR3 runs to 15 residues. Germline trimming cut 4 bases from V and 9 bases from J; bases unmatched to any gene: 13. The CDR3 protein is CASSVGGQLTATIYF. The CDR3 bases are TGTGCCAGCAGCGTCGGGGGACAGCTTACCGCCACCATATATTTT.

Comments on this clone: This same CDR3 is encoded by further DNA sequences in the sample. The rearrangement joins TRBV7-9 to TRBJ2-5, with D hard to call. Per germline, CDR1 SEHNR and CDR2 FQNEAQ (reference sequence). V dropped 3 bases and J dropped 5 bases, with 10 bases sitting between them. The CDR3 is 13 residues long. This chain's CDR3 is CASSLVGSETQYF. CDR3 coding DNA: TGTGCCAGCAGCTTGGTCGGGTCCGAGACCCAGTACTTC.

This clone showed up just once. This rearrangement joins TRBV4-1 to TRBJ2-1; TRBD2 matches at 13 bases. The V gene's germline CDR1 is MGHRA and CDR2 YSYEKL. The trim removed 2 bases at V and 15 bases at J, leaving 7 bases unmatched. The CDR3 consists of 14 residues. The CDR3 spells CASSQLGLAGVRFF. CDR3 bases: TGCGCCAGCAGCCAACTCGGACTAGCGGGAGTTCGGTTCTTC.

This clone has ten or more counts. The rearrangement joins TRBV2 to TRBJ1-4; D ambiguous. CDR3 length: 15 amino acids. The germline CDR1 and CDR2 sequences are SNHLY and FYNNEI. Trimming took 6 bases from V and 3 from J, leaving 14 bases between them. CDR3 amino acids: CASRIRRTANEKLFF. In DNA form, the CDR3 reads TGTGCCAGCAGGATCCGGCGTACGGCTAATGAAAAACTGTTTTTT.

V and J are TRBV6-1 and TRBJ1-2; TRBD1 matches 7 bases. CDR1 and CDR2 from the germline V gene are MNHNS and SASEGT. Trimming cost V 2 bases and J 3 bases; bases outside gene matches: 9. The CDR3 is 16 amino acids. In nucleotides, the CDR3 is TGTGCCAGCAGTGAATCAGGGGGGGTTAAGGACTATGGCTACACCTTC. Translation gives CASSESGGVKDYGYTF.

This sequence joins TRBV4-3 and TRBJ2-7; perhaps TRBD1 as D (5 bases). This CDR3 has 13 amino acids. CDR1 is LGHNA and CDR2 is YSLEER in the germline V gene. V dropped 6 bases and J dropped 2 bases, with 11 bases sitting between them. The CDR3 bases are TGCGCCAGCAGTGTGGGGCCGGCCTACGAGCAGTACTTC. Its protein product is CASSVGPAYEQYF.

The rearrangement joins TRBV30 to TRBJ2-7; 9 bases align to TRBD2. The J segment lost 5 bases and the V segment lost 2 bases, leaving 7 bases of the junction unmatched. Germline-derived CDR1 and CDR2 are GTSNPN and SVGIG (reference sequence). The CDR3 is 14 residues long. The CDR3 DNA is TGTGCCTGGAGTCGCGGGAGGGCCCTCGACGAGCAGTACTTC. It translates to CAWSRGRALDEQYF.

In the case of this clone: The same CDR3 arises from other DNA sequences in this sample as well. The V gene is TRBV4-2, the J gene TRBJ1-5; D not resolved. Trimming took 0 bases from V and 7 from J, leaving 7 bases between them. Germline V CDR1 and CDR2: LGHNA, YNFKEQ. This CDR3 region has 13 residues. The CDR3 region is CASSQDLRQPQHF. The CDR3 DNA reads TGTGCCAGCAGCCAAGATCTTCGGCAGCCCCAGCATTTT.

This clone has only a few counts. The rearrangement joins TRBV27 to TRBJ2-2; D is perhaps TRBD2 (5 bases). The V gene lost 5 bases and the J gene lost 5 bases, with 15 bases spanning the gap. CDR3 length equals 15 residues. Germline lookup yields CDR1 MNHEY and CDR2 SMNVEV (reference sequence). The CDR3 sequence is CASSTPGGKTGELFF. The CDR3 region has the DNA TGTGCCAGCAGTACCCCCGGAGGAAAAACCGGGGAGCTGTTTTTT.

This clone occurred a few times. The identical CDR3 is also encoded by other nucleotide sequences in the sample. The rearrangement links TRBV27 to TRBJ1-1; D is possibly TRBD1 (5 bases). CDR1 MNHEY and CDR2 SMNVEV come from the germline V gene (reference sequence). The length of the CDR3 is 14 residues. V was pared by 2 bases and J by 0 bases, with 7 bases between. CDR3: CASSLTGLNTEAFF. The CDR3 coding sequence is TGTGCCAGCAGTTTAACAGGATTGAACACTGAAGCTTTCTTT.